This T cell receptor beta chain appears in the sequencing data of a study of cytotoxic CD8 clonotypes in ibrutinib-treated CLL. About the study: Researchers reported approximately twelve relapsed/refractory and roughly 14 treatment-naive patients, 17 of them IGHV unmutated. Response samples were taken after a median roughly 12 months of treatment, range 6 to 36.

As regards this clone: Antigen: not known.

Study observations and caveats: Sampling times differed between sustained-remission and progressing patients. Against age-matched healthy donors, baseline clonality ran higher and tracked circulating CD8+ T-cell counts.

The CDR3 spans 17 residues. The assay was immunoSEQ multiplex PCR, and TCRdb's table has in-frame clones only and misses some. The sample has under 300,000 clones; 60% to 75% are singletons. V usage is TRBV1 and J usage is TRBJ2-1; the table's D gene call, TRBD2, was not cross checked with the DNA. TRBV1 is noted as a pseudogene. The source is a human donor with chronic lymphocytic leukemia. Sequenced here: PBMCs, sampled after 24 months of ibrutinib treatment. The CDR3 is CTSSQDSGGRSYNEQFF. The DNA for the CDR3 is TGCACCAGCAGCCAAGATTCTGGCGGGAGGTCCTACAATGAGCAGTTCTTC.